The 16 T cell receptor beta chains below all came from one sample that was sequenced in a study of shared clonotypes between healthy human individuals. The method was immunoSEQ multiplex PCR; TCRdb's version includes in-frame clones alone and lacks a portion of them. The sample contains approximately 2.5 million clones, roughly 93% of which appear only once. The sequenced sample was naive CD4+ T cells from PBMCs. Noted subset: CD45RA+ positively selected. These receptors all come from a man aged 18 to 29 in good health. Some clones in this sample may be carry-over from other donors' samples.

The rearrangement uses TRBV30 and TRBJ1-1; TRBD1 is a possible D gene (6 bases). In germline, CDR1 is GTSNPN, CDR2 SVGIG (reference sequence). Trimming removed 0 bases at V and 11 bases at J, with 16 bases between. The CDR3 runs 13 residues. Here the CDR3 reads CAWSVLGGARAFF. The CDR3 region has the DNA TGTGCCTGGAGTGTACTAGGGGGGGCTCGGGCTTTCTTT. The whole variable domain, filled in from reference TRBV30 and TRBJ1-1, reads SQTIHQWPATLVQPVGSPLSLECTVEGTSNPNLYWYRQAAGRGLQLLFYSVGIGQISSEVPQNLSASRPQDRQFILSSKKLLLSDSGFYLCAWSVLGGARAFFGQGTRLTVV.

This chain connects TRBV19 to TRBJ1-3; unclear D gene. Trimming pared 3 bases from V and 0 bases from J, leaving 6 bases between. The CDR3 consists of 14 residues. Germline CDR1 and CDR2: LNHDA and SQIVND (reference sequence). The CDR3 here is CASSMVFSGNTIYF. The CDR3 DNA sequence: TGTGCCAGTAGTATGGTATTCTCTGGAAACACCATATATTTT.

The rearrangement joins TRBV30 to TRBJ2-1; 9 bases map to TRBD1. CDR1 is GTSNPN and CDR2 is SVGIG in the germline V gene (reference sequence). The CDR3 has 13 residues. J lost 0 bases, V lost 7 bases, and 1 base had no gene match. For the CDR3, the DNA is TGTGCCTTGACAGGGGGCTCCTACAATGAGCAGTTCTTC. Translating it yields CALTGGSYNEQFF.

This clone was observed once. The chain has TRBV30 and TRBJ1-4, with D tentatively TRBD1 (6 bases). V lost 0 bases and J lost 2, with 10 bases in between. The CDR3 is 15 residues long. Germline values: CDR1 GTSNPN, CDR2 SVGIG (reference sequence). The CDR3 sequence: CAWSVQGGTNEKLFF. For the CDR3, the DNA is TGTGCCTGGAGTGTACAGGGCGGGACTAATGAAAAACTGTTTTTT.

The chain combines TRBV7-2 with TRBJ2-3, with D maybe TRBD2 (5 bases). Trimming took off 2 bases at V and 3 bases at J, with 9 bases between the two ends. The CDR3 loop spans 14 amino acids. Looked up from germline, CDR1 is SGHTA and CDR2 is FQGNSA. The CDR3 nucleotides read TGTGCCAGCAGCTTAAGTCCGGGAACAGATACGCAGTATTTT. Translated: CASSLSPGTDTQYF.

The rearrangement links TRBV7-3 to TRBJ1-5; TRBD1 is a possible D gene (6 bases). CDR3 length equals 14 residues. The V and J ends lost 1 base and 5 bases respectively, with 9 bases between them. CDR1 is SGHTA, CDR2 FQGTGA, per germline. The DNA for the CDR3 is TGTGCCAGCAGCTTAAGGCCAGGGGATCAGCCCCAGCATTTT. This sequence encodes CASSLRPGDQPQHF.

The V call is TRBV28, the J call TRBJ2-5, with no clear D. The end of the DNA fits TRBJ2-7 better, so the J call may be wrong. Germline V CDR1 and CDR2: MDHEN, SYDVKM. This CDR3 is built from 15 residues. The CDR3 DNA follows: TGTGCCAGCACCACACCGGACGGTACAGCCTACGAGCAGTACTTC. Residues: CASTTPDGTAYEQYF.

The CDR3 nucleotides read TGCGCCAGCAGCATAAACGGGCGATGGAACGAGCAGTACTTC. Its protein product is CASSINGRWNEQYF. This chain links TRBV5-1 with TRBJ2-7; D is unresolved. V lost 4 bases and J 5 bases, leaving 16 bases between the germline ends. Germline assignment: CDR1 SGHRS and CDR2 YFSETQ. The CDR3 length is 14 residues.

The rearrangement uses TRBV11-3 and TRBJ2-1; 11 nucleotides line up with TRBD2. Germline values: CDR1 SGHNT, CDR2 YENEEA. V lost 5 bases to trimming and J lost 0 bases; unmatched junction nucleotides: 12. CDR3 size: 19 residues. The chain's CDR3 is CASSRSDLAGGSSYNEQFF. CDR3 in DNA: TGTGCCAGCAGCCGATCAGATTTAGCGGGGGGGAGCTCCTACAATGAGCAGTTCTTC.

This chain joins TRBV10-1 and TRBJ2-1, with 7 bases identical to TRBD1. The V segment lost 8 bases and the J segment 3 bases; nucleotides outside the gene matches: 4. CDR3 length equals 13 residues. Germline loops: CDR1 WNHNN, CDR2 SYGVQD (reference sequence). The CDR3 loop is CASGGQYYNEQFF. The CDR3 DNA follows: TGCGCCAGCGGGGGACAGTACTACAATGAGCAGTTCTTC.

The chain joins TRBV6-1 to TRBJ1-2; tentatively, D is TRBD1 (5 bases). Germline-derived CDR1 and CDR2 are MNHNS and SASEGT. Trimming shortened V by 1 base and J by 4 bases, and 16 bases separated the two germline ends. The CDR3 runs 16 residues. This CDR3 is CASSEGVRGGSYGYTF. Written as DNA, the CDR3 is TGTGCCAGCAGTGAAGGGGTACGGGGCGGTAGCTATGGCTACACCTTC.

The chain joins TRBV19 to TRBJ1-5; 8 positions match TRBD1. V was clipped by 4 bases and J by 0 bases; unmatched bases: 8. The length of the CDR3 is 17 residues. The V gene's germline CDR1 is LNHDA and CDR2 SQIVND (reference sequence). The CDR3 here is CASSTTGTGVSNQPQHF. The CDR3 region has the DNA TGTGCCAGTAGTACAACCGGGACAGGAGTTAGCAATCAGCCCCAGCATTTT.

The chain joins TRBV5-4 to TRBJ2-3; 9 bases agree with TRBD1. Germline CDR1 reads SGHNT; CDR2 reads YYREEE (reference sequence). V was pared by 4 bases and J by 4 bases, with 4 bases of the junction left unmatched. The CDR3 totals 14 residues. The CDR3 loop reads CASSGQGTADTQYF. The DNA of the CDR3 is TGTGCCAGCAGCGGACAGGGGACGGCAGATACGCAGTATTTT.

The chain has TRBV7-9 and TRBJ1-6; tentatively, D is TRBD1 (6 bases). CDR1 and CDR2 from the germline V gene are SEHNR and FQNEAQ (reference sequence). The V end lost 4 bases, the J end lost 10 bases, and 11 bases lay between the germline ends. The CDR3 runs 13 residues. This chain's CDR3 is CASSSEGESPLHF. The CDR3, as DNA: TGTGCCAGCAGCTCAGAGGGGGAATCACCCCTCCACTTT.

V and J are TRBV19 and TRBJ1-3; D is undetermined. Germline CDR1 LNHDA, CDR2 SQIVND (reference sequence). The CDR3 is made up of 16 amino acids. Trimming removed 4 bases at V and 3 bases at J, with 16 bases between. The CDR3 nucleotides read TGTGCCAGTAGTACACGGACGGATATTTATGGAAACACCATATATTTT. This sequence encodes CASSTRTDIYGNTIYF. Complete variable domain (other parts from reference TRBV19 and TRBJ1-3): DGGITQSPKYLFRKEGQNVTLSCEQNLNHDAMYWYRQDPGQGLRLIYYSQIVNDFQKGDIAEGYSVSREKKESFPLTVTSAQKNPTAFYLCASSTRTDIYGNTIYFGEGSWLTVV.

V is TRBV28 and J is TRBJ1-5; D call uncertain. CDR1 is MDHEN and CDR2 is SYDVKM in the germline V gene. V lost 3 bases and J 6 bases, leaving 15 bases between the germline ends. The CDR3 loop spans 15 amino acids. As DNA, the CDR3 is TGTGCCAGCAGTTTGGGCACTGGGAGAATTCAGCCCCAGCATTTT. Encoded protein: CASSLGTGRIQPQHF.